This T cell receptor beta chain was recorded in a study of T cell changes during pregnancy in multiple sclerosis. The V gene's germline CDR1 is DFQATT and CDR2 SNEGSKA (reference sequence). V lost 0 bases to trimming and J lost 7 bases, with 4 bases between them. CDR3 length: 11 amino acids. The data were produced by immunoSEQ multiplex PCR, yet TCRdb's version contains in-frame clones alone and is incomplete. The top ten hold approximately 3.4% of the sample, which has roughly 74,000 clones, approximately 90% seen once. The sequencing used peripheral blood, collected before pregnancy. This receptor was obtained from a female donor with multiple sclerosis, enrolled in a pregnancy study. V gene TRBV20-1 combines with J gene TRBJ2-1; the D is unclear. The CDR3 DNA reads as TGCAGTGCTAGAGACTTAAATGAGCAGTTCTTC. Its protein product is CSARDLNEQFF.